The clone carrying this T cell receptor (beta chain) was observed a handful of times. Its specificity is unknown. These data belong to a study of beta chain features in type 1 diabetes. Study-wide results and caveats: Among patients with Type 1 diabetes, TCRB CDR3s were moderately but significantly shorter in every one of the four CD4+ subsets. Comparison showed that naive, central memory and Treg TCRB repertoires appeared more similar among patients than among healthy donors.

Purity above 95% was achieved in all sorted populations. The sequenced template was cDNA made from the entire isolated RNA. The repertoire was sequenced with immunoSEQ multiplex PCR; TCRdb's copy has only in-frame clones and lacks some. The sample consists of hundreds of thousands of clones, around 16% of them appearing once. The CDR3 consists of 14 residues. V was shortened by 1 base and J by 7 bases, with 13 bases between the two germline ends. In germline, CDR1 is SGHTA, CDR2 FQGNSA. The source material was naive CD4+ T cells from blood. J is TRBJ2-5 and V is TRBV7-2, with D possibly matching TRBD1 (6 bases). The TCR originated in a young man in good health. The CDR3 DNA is TGTGCCAGCAGCTTAGGGGACACGATGTCGACCCAGTACTTC. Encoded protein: CASSLGDTMSTQYF.